What follows are 13 T cell receptor beta chains derived from one specimen sequenced in a study of blood T cell repertoires in COVID-19. The data were produced by immunoSEQ multiplex PCR, yet TCRdb's version contains in-frame clones alone and is incomplete. The sample lists around 200,000 clones, around nine tenths seen once, with about 2.5% in the top ten. Sequences were obtained from peripheral blood. The receptors shown here come from a middle-aged man with active or convalescent COVID-19.

The chain couples TRBV11-2 to TRBJ1-2, with TRBD1 as a possible D gene (5 bases). Germline CDR1 and CDR2: SGHAT and FQNNGV. With 5 bases removed from V and 8 bases from J, the gap between germline ends came to 18 bases. CDR3 size: 14 residues. CDR3 DNA sequence: TGTGCCAGCAGCCCAGACTTCGGAGGGGTGGGCTACACCTTC. Translated: CASSPDFGGVGYTF.

The rearrangement joins TRBV6-4 to TRBJ1-2, with no clear D. The CDR3 is 15 residues long. With 6 bases removed from V and 8 bases from J, the gap between germline ends came to 22 bases. CDR1 and CDR2 (germline): MRHNA, SNTAGT. The CDR3 region is CASRNCTDFVRGYTF. CDR3 DNA sequence: TGTGCCAGCAGAAACTGCACGGACTTCGTGAGGGGCTACACCTTC.

The chain links TRBV18 to TRBJ2-5; 15 bases fit TRBD2. This CDR3 spans 17 amino acids. The V segment lost 3 bases and the J segment 1 base; nucleotides outside the gene matches: 3. Germline loops: CDR1 KGHSH, CDR2 LQKENI. CDR3 region: CASSPGLAGGLQETQYF. The CDR3, as DNA: TGTGCCAGCTCACCGGGACTAGCGGGGGGCCTCCAAGAGACCCAGTACTTC.

This clone was counted between two and nine times. The rearrangement joins TRBV28 to TRBJ1-6, with a weak D call TRBD1 (5 bases). The CDR3 runs to 17 residues. Per germline, CDR1 MDHEN and CDR2 SYDVKM. The V end lost 1 base, the J end lost 12 bases, and 22 bases lay between the germline ends. The CDR3 coding sequence is TGTGCCAGCAGTTTATATACCCCAGGGTCTTCTAAGAGACCCCTCCACTTT. This translates into CASSLYTPGSSKRPLHF.

The chain joins TRBV27 to TRBJ2-7, with 10 nucleotides matching TRBD2. V shed 6 bases, J shed 7 bases, and the junction held 6 bases outside the gene matches. Per germline, CDR1 MNHEY and CDR2 SMNVEV (reference sequence). The CDR3 spans 13 residues. The CDR3 loop is CASRGLAGDEQYF. The DNA for the CDR3 is TGTGCCAGCAGGGGCCTAGCGGGGGATGAGCAGTACTTC.

This clone turned up a few times. The rearrangement links TRBV7-8 to TRBJ1-2; the D gene is possibly TRBD1 (6 bases). Germline CDR1 is SGHVS and CDR2 is FQNEAQ. This CDR3 is built from 14 residues. Trimming took 4 bases from V and 4 from J, leaving 13 bases between them. The CDR3 is CASSSGQPVYGYTF. In DNA, the CDR3 is TGTGCCAGCAGCTCGGGACAACCCGTCTATGGCTACACCTTC.

The V and J genes are TRBV3-1 (or the pseudogene TRBV3-2) and TRBJ2-1; TRBD2 matches 12 bases. Germline V gives CDR1 LGHDT, CDR2 YNNKEL (reference sequence). There are 15 residues in the CDR3. Unmatched junction bases numbered 10, after V lost 0 bases and J lost 16 bases. The CDR3 spells CASSQEPPTSGGPFF. For the CDR3, the DNA is TGTGCCAGCAGCCAAGAACCTCCGACTAGCGGGGGACCCTTCTTC.

This clone appeared once. This chain uses TRBV4-3 with TRBJ2-5, with 7 bases that match TRBD2. The CDR3 length is 17 residues. V shed 4 bases, J shed 1 base, and the junction held 12 bases outside the gene matches. Germline V gene sequence: CDR1 LGHNA, CDR2 YSLEER. The CDR3 DNA reads TGCGCCAGCAGCCCCCGACCTGGAGCGGGGAGCCAAGAGACCCAGTACTTC. Amino acids: CASSPRPGAGSQETQYF.

The chain employs TRBV3-1 (or the pseudogene TRBV3-2) and TRBJ2-1, with 11 bases fitting TRBD1. Per the germline V gene, CDR1 is LGHDT and CDR2 is YNNKEL (reference sequence). The V and J ends lost 1 base and 15 bases, in that order; junction bases with no gene match: 5. The CDR3 totals 13 residues. CDR3 region: CASSQAFGTGGFF. In DNA form, the CDR3 reads TGTGCCAGCAGCCAAGCTTTCGGGACAGGGGGGTTCTTC.

The V gene is TRBV28, the J gene TRBJ2-3; TRBD1 matches 8 bases. V was pared by 7 bases and J by 6 bases, with 6 bases of the junction left unmatched. CDR1 and CDR2 (germline): MDHEN, SYDVKM. CDR3 size: 13 residues. The CDR3 loop is CASIPGTGDTQYF. In nucleotides, the CDR3 is TGTGCCAGCATCCCCGGGACAGGTGATACGCAGTATTTT.

V and J are TRBV11-3 and TRBJ1-1, with 7 positions matching TRBD1. J was trimmed by 0 bases and V by 5 bases; bases with no gene match: 6. The CDR3 has 15 amino acids. Germline V lookup: CDR1 SGHNT, CDR2 YENEEA. The DNA of the CDR3 is TGTGCCAGCAGCGCCGGGACAGCCATGAACACTGAAGCTTTCTTT. It specifies CASSAGTAMNTEAFF.

This chain uses TRBV4-2 with TRBJ2-1; 7 bases line up with TRBD1. The germline V gene has CDR1 LGHNA and CDR2 YNFKEQ. The CDR3 runs to 15 residues. V shed 6 bases and J 5 bases; nucleotides not matched to a gene: 10. The CDR3 coding sequence is TGTGCCAGCAGTCGAACCTGGGACAGCCACAATGAGCAGTTCTTC. It translates to CASSRTWDSHNEQFF.

This clone was detected only a few times. The V gene is TRBV7-9, the J gene TRBJ1-3, with D tentatively TRBD1 (6 bases). V lost 4 bases, J lost 0 bases, and 7 bases lay in between. The CDR3 consists of 14 residues. The germline V gene encodes CDR1 SEHNR and CDR2 FQNEAQ (reference sequence). For the CDR3, the DNA is TGTGCCAGCAGCTCGGACAGCTCTGGAAACACCATATATTTT. It is translated as CASSSDSSGNTIYF.